The rows below give T cell receptor beta chains drawn from one sample of a study of low-dose radiotherapy and immunotherapy resistance in tumors. TCRdb re-derived calls from the reads in MiXCR, one entry per CDR3 protein. This sample has about 39,000 distinct CDR3 sequences, with roughly 28% found just once. The sample here was PBMCs, taken before treatment. The receptors stem from a male donor with gallbladder cancer. Both conserved end residues are part of each CDR3. D genes are given only for firm matches. Clone sizes are given selectively: once, few, many, or a class where the clone is expanded.

>TRBD2|TRBV6-5|-|TRBJ2-7
CASRFTGEGAYEQYF
TGTGCCAGCAGATTCACCGGGGAGGGCGCCTACGAGCAGTACTTC
>TRBD1|TRBV12-3/TRBV12-4|-|TRBJ2-5
CASSLDRGETQYF
TGTGCCAGCAGTTTGGACAGGGGGGAGACCCAGTACTTC
>TRBD2|TRBV2|few|TRBJ2-1
CASNAGTSGLYNEQFF
TGTGCCAGCAACGCCGGGACTAGCGGCCTGTACAATGAGCAGTTCTTC
>-|TRBV5-5|-|TRBJ1-1
CASSLGVNTEAFF
TGTGCCAGCAGCTTGGGTGTGAACACTGAAGCTTTCTTT
>-|TRBV15|many|TRBJ2-1
CATSSRSTGHSYNEQFF
TGTGCCACCAGCAGTAGGAGCACAGGTCACTCCTACAATGAGCAGTTCTTC
>-|TRBV5-1|-|TRBJ2-1
CASSVGGDEQFF
TGCGCCAGCAGCGTGGGAGGTGATGAGCAGTTCTTC
>-|TRBV2|-|TRBJ2-1
CATKRGTGAYNEQFF
TGTGCCACCAAAAGGGGGACTGGGGCCTACAATGAGCAGTTCTTC
>TRBD2|TRBV6-1|-|TRBJ2-2
CASRSGGTNTGELFF
TGTGCCAGCAGGTCGGGGGGAACGAACACCGGGGAGCTGTTTTTT
>TRBD2|TRBV7-2|many|TRBJ2-5
CASSLSSGGGQETQYF
TGTGCCAGCAGCTTAAGTTCTGGCGGGGGGCAAGAGACCCAGTACTTC
>-|TRBV30|many|TRBJ1-2
CAWSAAGRLALYGYTF
TGTGCCTGGAGTGCGGCGGGGAGACTCGCCCTCTATGGCTACACCTTC
>TRBD2|TRBV5-1|-|TRBJ2-3
CASSLPIQRGGPSTDTQYF
TGCGCCAGCAGCTTGCCCATCCAGCGGGGGGGACCTAGCACAGATACGCAGTATTTT
>TRBD2|TRBV20-1|many|TRBJ2-7
CSARDTSGAIYEQYF
TGCAGTGCTAGGGATACTAGCGGGGCCATCTACGAGCAGTACTTC
>TRBD1|TRBV6-2/TRBV6-3|few|TRBJ2-2
CASKRYGDRVNTGELFF
TGTGCCAGCAAGCGTTATGGGGACAGGGTCAACACCGGGGAGCTGTTTTTT
>TRBD2|TRBV20-1|many|TRBJ2-1
CSYGLAGGPVNEQFF
TGCAGTTACGGACTAGCGGGAGGGCCTGTCAATGAGCAGTTCTTC
>-|TRBV28|medium-sized|TRBJ1-1
CASSRNTEAFF
TGTGCCAGCAGCAGAAACACTGAAGCTTTCTTT
>TRBD2|TRBV6-2/TRBV6-3|-|TRBJ2-1
CASSEALTSGRAWDEQFF
TGTGCCAGCAGTGAAGCGTTAACTAGCGGGAGGGCCTGGGATGAGCAGTTCTTC
>-|TRBV24-1|-|TRBJ2-3
CATSDFRQGGDTQYF
TGTGCCACCAGTGATTTTAGGCAGGGGGGAGATACACAGTATTTT
>-|TRBV27|few|TRBJ2-2
CASSHLERAPPGELFF
TGTGCCAGCAGTCATCTAGAAAGAGCCCCTCCCGGGGAGCTGTTTTTT
>-|TRBV7-2|medium-sized|TRBJ2-2
CASSSNPGGTGELFF
TGTGCCAGCAGCTCTAATCCCGGGGGAACCGGGGAGCTGTTTTTT
>-|TRBV28|-|TRBJ2-5
CASSLTGPRETQYF
TGTGCCAGCAGTTTAACCGGGCCGAGGGAGACCCAGTACTTC
>-|TRBV14|many|TRBJ2-2
CASSQDLKGNGELFF
TGTGCCAGCAGCCAAGATCTGAAGGGGAACGGGGAGCTGTTTTTT
>-|TRBV5-4|-|TRBJ1-2
CASKRTAWYGYTF
TGTGCCAGCAAGAGGACAGCTTGGTATGGCTACACCTTC
>TRBD2|TRBV5-1|medium-sized|TRBJ2-2
CASSWPVAGGPGGTGELFF
TGCGCCAGCAGCTGGCCCGTGGCGGGGGGGCCAGGCGGCACCGGGGAGCTGTTTTTT
>TRBD2|TRBV6-2/TRBV6-3|-|TRBJ2-7
CASRRGTSGRNEQYF
TGTGCCAGCAGACGAGGGACTAGCGGGCGAAACGAGCAGTACTTC
>-|TRBV6-1|many|TRBJ2-2
CASSEAEVPQGNTGELFF
TGTGCCAGCAGTGAAGCGGAGGTTCCCCAGGGCAACACCGGGGAGCTGTTTTTT
>-|TRBV27|many|TRBJ2-2
CASSLRGELFF
TGTGCCAGCAGTCTTAGAGGGGAGCTGTTTTTT
>-|TRBV5-6|many|TRBJ2-2
CASSTPPGELFF
TGTGCCAGCAGCACTCCCCCCGGGGAGCTGTTTTTT
>-|TRBV2|many|TRBJ1-2
CASSEAGAGVFSIGYTF
TGTGCCAGCAGTGAAGCCGGGGCAGGGGTCTTCTCTATCGGCTACACCTTC
>-|TRBV2|few|TRBJ2-7
CASRRMGYEQYF
TGTGCCAGCAGGCGGATGGGCTACGAGCAGTACTTC
>-|TRBV28|medium-sized|TRBJ2-7
CASSSSDYEQYF
TGTGCCAGCAGTTCCTCGGACTACGAGCAGTACTTC
>TRBD2|TRBV30|-|TRBJ2-1
CAWVRSGTSGYNEQFF
TGTGCCTGGGTCAGGTCCGGGACTAGCGGTTACAATGAGCAGTTCTTC
>TRBD1|TRBV5-1|-|TRBJ2-1
CASSWGGTGGNEQFF
TGCGCCAGCAGCTGGGGGGGGACAGGGGGCAATGAGCAGTTCTTC
>-|TRBV12-3/TRBV12-4|many|TRBJ1-3
CASSSGIGNTIYF
TGTGCCAGCAGTTCGGGTATCGGAAACACCATATATTTT
>TRBD1|TRBV20-1|-|TRBJ1-5
CSATGGGNQPQHF
TGCAGTGCCACAGGGGGTGGCAATCAGCCCCAGCATTTT
>TRBD1|TRBV6-6|-|TRBJ2-2
CASSTGVTGELFF
TGTGCCAGCAGCACAGGGGTGACCGGGGAGCTGTTTTTT
>-|TRBV2|many|TRBJ1-2
CASSAIGNYGYTF
TGTGCCAGCAGCGCGATTGGAAATTATGGCTACACCTTC
>-|TRBV13|many|TRBJ2-5
CASSLGLRGVRGGETQYF
TGTGCCAGCAGCTTAGGCCTCAGAGGGGTGAGGGGTGGAGAGACCCAGTACTTC
>-|TRBV5-1|-|TRBJ1-6
CASSLDRTENNSPLHF
TGCGCCAGCAGCTTGGACAGGACAGAGAATAATTCACCCCTCCACTTT
>-|TRBV27|-|TRBJ1-4
CASSSGTWTEKLFF
TGTGCCAGCAGTTCCGGGACTTGGACCGAAAAACTGTTTTTT
>-|TRBV2|-|TRBJ2-1
CASTDYNEQFF
TGTGCCAGCACCGACTACAATGAGCAGTTCTTC
>-|TRBV12-3/TRBV12-4|-|TRBJ1-1
CASSLRNTEAFF
TGTGCCAGCAGTCTGCGGAACACTGAAGCTTTCTTT
>TRBD1|TRBV13|-|TRBJ2-7
CASSLTGVASYEQYF
TGTGCCAGCAGCCTAACAGGGGTAGCGTCCTACGAGCAGTACTTC
>TRBD1|TRBV7-2|few|TRBJ1-5
CASSISGTGNQPQHF
TGTGCCAGCAGCATCTCCGGGACAGGGAATCAGCCCCAGCATTTT
>-|TRBV6-1|-|TRBJ1-1
CASRPGLINTEAFF
TGTGCGAGCAGACCGGGACTCATCAACACTGAAGCTTTCTTT